This T cell receptor beta chain emerged from a study of cytomegalovirus exposure and HLA in healthy donors. The ends lost 4 bases at V and 0 bases at J; junction bases unmatched: 15. The length of the CDR3 is 20 residues. Study-wide results and caveats: An Asian-associated ancestry cluster reportedly showed fewer N-insertions than the roughly 670-donor mean in a later analysis. Presence/absence results assume similar sequencing depth per donor, which may not hold. TCR beta chains associated with HLA were, in a later analysis, more clonally expanded than equally common others. Previous analysis showed most TCR beta V segments were productive about 90% or about 30% of the time.

The study ran its PCR with 60 Vbeta and 13 Jbeta primers. Profiled with immunoSEQ multiplex PCR; TCRdb holds only in-frame clones, not every one. The sample contains about 150,000 clones, about 80% of which appear only once. In the case of this clone: Its matching antigen is unknown.

The sequence derives from a man younger than 45 in good health and CMV-seropositive. Sequencing was performed on PBMCs. The chain carries TRBV5-3 and TRBJ2-3, with 12 bases aligning to TRBD2. TRBV5-3 is an ORF; its function is uncertain. The CDR3 spells CARSLWTSGIGDPSTDTQYF. The CDR3 region has the DNA TGTGCCAGAAGCCTCTGGACTAGCGGGATAGGAGACCCAAGCACAGATACGCAGTATTTT.